Listed here are 30 T cell receptor beta chains from one sample, sequenced in a study of blood T cell repertoires in COVID-19. Only in-frame clones appear in the TCRdb table, and some are missing; sequencing was by immunoSEQ multiplex PCR. The sample yields roughly 200,000 clones, 85% to 90% seen once. Sequencing used PBMCs or T cells enriched from blood (not recorded which). The receptors were gathered from a middle-aged man who had recovered from COVID-19.

This sequence joins TRBV27 and TRBJ1-4; D call uncertain. In germline, CDR1 is MNHEY, CDR2 SMNVEV (reference sequence). V was shortened by 6 bases and J by 1 base, with 9 bases between the two germline ends. There are 14 residues in the CDR3. In DNA, the CDR3 is TGTGCCAGCAGAGCCAGACAAACTAATGAAAAACTGTTTTTT. Translating gives CASRARQTNEKLFF.

The chain employs TRBV19 and TRBJ2-7; maybe TRBD2 (6 bases). Looked up from germline, CDR1 is LNHDA and CDR2 is SQIVND (reference sequence). This CDR3 spans 14 amino acids. Trimming shortened V by 6 bases and J by 3 bases, and 15 bases separated the two germline ends. The CDR3 is CASSPLERVYEQYF. The CDR3 DNA sequence: TGTGCCAGTAGCCCCCTTGAGCGGGTCTACGAGCAGTACTTC.

The CDR3 region is CASSTGTLYEAFF. In DNA form, the CDR3 reads TGTGCCAGCAGCACCGGGACACTATATGAAGCTTTCTTT. The chain joins TRBV5-6 to TRBJ1-1; a weak D match, TRBD1 (6 bases). Germline lookup yields CDR1 SGHDT and CDR2 YYEEEE. This CDR3 spans 13 amino acids. The germline V and J ends were trimmed by 4 bases and 7 bases, with 14 bases remaining between them.

This chain joins TRBV27 and TRBJ2-2, with TRBD2 matching 7 bases. The V segment lost 6 bases and the J segment 5 bases; nucleotides outside the gene matches: 9. The germline CDR1 and CDR2 sequences are MNHEY and SMNVEV (reference sequence). CDR3 length equals 15 residues. The CDR3 DNA is TGTGCCAGCAGCCCTCTCGGCGGGAGAACCGGGGAGCTGTTTTTT. This gives the protein CASSPLGGRTGELFF.

The count of this clone is one. The rearrangement links TRBV30 to TRBJ2-7, with 8 bases fitting TRBD1. CDR1 GTSNPN and CDR2 SVGIG come from the germline V gene (reference sequence). The CDR3 is 14 residues long. The ends lost 2 bases at V and 3 bases at J; junction bases unmatched: 6. CDR3 amino acids: CAWSIQGAFYEQYF. DNA of the CDR3: TGTGCCTGGAGTATCCAGGGGGCATTCTACGAGCAGTACTTC.

The chain employs TRBV19 and TRBJ1-5; TRBD1 might be the D (5 bases). Germline CDR1 and CDR2: LNHDA and SQIVND (reference sequence). The CDR3 runs 15 residues. The ends were cut back, 7 bases at V and 2 bases at J, with 15 bases in the middle. For the CDR3, the DNA is TGTGCCAGTACCCCGGTGTCCAGGGGCAATCAGCCCCAGCATTTT. Translated: CASTPVSRGNQPQHF.

Worth noting for this clone: A clone one base away is much larger, so this may be a read error. This chain uses TRBV27 with TRBJ1-6; perhaps TRBD1 as D (6 bases). Trimming removed 6 bases from V and 1 base from J, with 10 bases in between. The germline V gene encodes CDR1 MNHEY and CDR2 SMNVEV (reference sequence). The CDR3 spans 15 residues. The CDR3 nucleotides are TGTGCCAGCAGACCCAGGGGATCCTATAATTCACCCCTCCACTTT. Its translation is CASRPRGSYNSPLHF.

The V call is TRBV6-5, the J call TRBJ1-2, with TRBD1 matching over 8 bases. The germline gives CDR1 MNHEY, CDR2 SVGAGI. This CDR3 spans 13 amino acids. The junction had 4 bases not matched to a gene; V was cut back by 6 bases and J by 4 bases. The CDR3 DNA reads as TGTGCCAGCAGCACAGGGGGGGTCTATGGCTACACCTTC. This translates into CASSTGGVYGYTF.

The CDR3 coding sequence is TGTGCCAGCAGTTTATTCGGAGTGGGACAACCGTTCTATGGCTACACCTTC. This sequence encodes CASSLFGVGQPFYGYTF. The rearrangement links TRBV27 to TRBJ1-2; tentatively, D is TRBD1 (6 bases). CDR1 MNHEY and CDR2 SMNVEV come from the germline V gene (reference sequence). CDR3 length: 17 residues. Trimming pared 1 base from V and 4 bases from J, leaving 19 bases between.

This clone was seen ten or more times. The V gene is TRBV20-1, the J gene TRBJ2-7; D is perhaps TRBD1 (5 bases). Trimming removed 6 bases at V and 6 bases at J, with 6 bases between. The CDR3 extends over 9 amino acids. The germline V gene has CDR1 DFQATT and CDR2 SNEGSKA (reference sequence). DNA of the CDR3: TGCAGTGCAGGGGTCGAGCAGTACTTC. This codes for CSAGVEQYF.

The V and J genes are TRBV28 and TRBJ1-3; D not resolved. V was trimmed by 6 bases and J by 0 bases, leaving 6 bases between them. The CDR3 spans 13 residues. Germline V gene data show CDR1 as MDHEN and CDR2 as SYDVKM. The CDR3 DNA follows: TGTGCCAGCAGAGGGAGCTCTGGAAACACCATATATTTT. It specifies CASRGSSGNTIYF.

This clone was counted only a few times. The chain is built from TRBV4-1 and TRBJ1-1; 10 bases are shared with TRBD1. CDR3 length equals 15 residues. Germline values: CDR1 MGHRA, CDR2 YSYEKL. The trim removed 4 bases at V and 10 bases at J, leaving 12 bases unmatched. CDR3 protein: CASSLRDRGSQGAFF. The CDR3 DNA reads TGCGCCAGCAGCCTCCGGGACAGGGGTTCCCAGGGAGCTTTCTTT.

This rearrangement joins TRBV27 to TRBJ1-2, with D uncertain. V lost 6 bases and J lost 0, with 17 bases in between. The CDR3 extends over 16 amino acids. From germline, CDR1 is MNHEY and CDR2 SMNVEV (reference sequence). CDR3 amino acids: CASRSGGGLANYGYTF. CDR3 coding DNA: TGTGCCAGCAGATCCGGTGGCGGCTTAGCTAACTATGGCTACACCTTC.

The chain combines TRBV5-1 with TRBJ1-6; 10 bases line up with TRBD1. Germline lookup yields CDR1 SGHRS and CDR2 YFSETQ. Trimming cost V 4 bases and J 10 bases; bases outside gene matches: 11. CDR3 length: 16 residues. CDR3: CASSATTGTGDSPLHF. The CDR3, as DNA: TGCGCCAGCAGCGCAACCACCGGGACAGGGGACTCACCCCTCCACTTT.

J is TRBJ1-1 and V is TRBV2; D gene ambiguous. V dropped 6 bases and J dropped 1 base, with 9 bases sitting between them. Germline V gives CDR1 SNHLY, CDR2 FYNNEI. There are 13 residues in the CDR3. This CDR3 reads CASSANRNTEAFF. The CDR3 nucleotides are TGTGCCAGCAGCGCGAACAGGAACACTGAAGCTTTCTTT.

The V call is TRBV11-2, the J call TRBJ2-1; the D gene is possibly TRBD2 (6 bases). This CDR3 has 19 residues. Between the trimmed V and J ends, which lost 2 bases and 12 bases, there was a span of 32 bases. Looked up from germline, CDR1 is SGHAT and CDR2 is FQNNGV. The CDR3 sequence is CASSLKGLRTITMRPPQFF. For the CDR3, the DNA is TGTGCCAGCAGCTTAAAGGGACTCCGAACTATTACAATGAGACCCCCGCAGTTCTTC.

The table lists this clone with a few counts. The chain carries TRBV14 and TRBJ2-7, with D perhaps TRBD2 (6 bases). V gave up 4 bases and J gave up 6 bases, with 10 bases separating them. The V gene's germline CDR1 is SGHDN and CDR2 FVKESK. The CDR3 totals 12 residues. CDR3 nucleotides: TGTGCCAGCAGCCCCCTGGGAGGCGAGCAGTACTTC. It yields the protein CASSPLGGEQYF.

The chain has TRBV7-9 and TRBJ1-4, with TRBD1 matching over 7 bases. The CDR3 covers 14 residues. The V segment lost 1 base and the J segment 8 bases; nucleotides outside the gene matches: 4. The germline CDR1 and CDR2 sequences are SEHNR and FQNEAQ (reference sequence). CDR3 amino acids: CASSLGDSREKLFF. CDR3 coding DNA: TGTGCCAGCAGCTTAGGGGACAGCAGAGAAAAACTGTTTTTT.

As regards this clone: Relative to the germline gene, one junction end is altered; a read error may explain this. This chain joins TRBV19 and TRBJ2-7, with TRBD1 matching over 8 bases. The CDR3 is 15 amino acids. The germline V gene has CDR1 LNHDA and CDR2 SQIVND (reference sequence). The CDR3 protein is CASRIGGQGAYEQYF. DNA for the CDR3: TGTGCCAGTAGAATAGGGGGGCAGGGGGCATACGAGCAGTACTTC. Full variable domain (missing parts from reference TRBV19 and TRBJ2-7): DGGITQSPKYLFRKEGQNVTLSCEQNLNHDAMYWYRQDPGQGLRLIYYSQIVNDFQKGDIAEGYSVSREKKESFPLTVTSAQKNPTAFYLCASRIGGQGAYEQYFGPGTRLTVT.

The gene calls are TRBV6-5 and TRBJ1-5, with D perhaps TRBD1 (6 bases). CDR1 MNHEY and CDR2 SVGAGI come from the germline V gene. The CDR3 contains 14 residues. V dropped 6 bases and J dropped 3 bases, with 12 bases sitting between them. The CDR3 region has the DNA TGTGCCAGCAGCCCAGGACAGTTCAATCAGCCCCAGCATTTT. This translates into CASSPGQFNQPQHF.

The chain has TRBV7-9 and TRBJ2-6; 8 bases are shared with TRBD1. This CDR3 is 16 amino acids long. The trim removed 6 bases at V and 10 bases at J, leaving 14 bases unmatched. Germline V gene data show CDR1 as SEHNR and CDR2 as FQNEAQ (reference sequence). This CDR3 is CASRGQELSGQNVLTF. The CDR3, as DNA: TGTGCCAGCAGGGGACAGGAACTCTCTGGGCAAAACGTCCTGACTTTC.

The sample holds a few counts of this clone. The rearrangement links TRBV11-2 to TRBJ2-4, with D unresolved. The V end lost 11 bases, the J end lost 0 bases, and 11 bases lay between the germline ends. Germline V gives CDR1 SGHAT, CDR2 FQNNGV. The CDR3 has 13 residues. CDR3 loop: CASRGIAKNIQYF. As DNA, the CDR3 is TGTGCCTCCCGAGGAATAGCCAAAAACATTCAGTACTTC.

The V and J genes are TRBV28 and TRBJ2-3, with TRBD1 as a possible D gene (6 bases). Trimming cost V 5 bases and J 0 bases, with 18 bases left between them. The CDR3 covers 17 residues. Germline CDR1 and CDR2: MDHEN and SYDVKM. The CDR3 coding sequence is TGTGCCAGCAGTATTACACCAGGGGCCGTAAGCACAGATACGCAGTATTTT. Its protein is CASSITPGAVSTDTQYF.

The genes are TRBV12-3 or TRBV12-4 and TRBJ2-1; D call uncertain. Deletions cut 1 base from V and 7 bases from J, with 5 bases between. This CDR3 spans 12 amino acids. The CDR3 region has the DNA TGTGCCAGCAGTTTAGGGCAGAATGAGCAGTTCTTC. Translation: CASSLGQNEQFF.

This clone was observed once. CDR3 residues: CASSPKTENTEAFF. The CDR3 coding sequence is TGTGCCAGCTCACCCAAGACAGAGAACACTGAAGCTTTCTTT. The J gene is TRBJ1-1, the V gene TRBV18; perhaps TRBD1 as D (5 bases). V shed 3 bases and J shed 1 base, with 9 bases lying between them. CDR1 is KGHSH, CDR2 LQKENI, per germline. The CDR3 length is 14 residues.

This chain uses TRBV11-3 with TRBJ2-7; TRBD2 aligns across 7 bases. CDR3 length equals 16 residues. The V gene's germline CDR1 is SGHNT and CDR2 YENEEA. V trimming: 0 bases; J trimming: 5 bases; junction bases outside the gene matches: 10. CDR3 bases: TGTGCCAGCAGCTTAGATTTACGGGGGGATCTCAACGAGCAGTACTTC. Amino acid sequence: CASSLDLRGDLNEQYF.

This clone appeared a single time. The gene calls are TRBV29-1 and TRBJ1-1; possibly TRBD1 for D (5 bases). This CDR3 contains 14 residues. With 5 bases removed from V and 1 base from J, the gap between germline ends came to 14 bases. In germline, CDR1 is SQVTM, CDR2 ANQGSEA. The CDR3 bases are TGCAGCGTTCAAGTAACCCAGGGGAACACTGAAGCTTTCTTT. The encoded protein is CSVQVTQGNTEAFF. Variable domain in full (rest from reference TRBV29-1 and TRBJ1-1): SAVISQKPSRDICQRGTSLTIQCQVDSQVTMMFWYRQQPGQSLTLIATANQGSEATYESGFVIDKFPISRPNLTFSTLTVSNMSPEDSSIYLCSVQVTQGNTEAFFGQGTRLTVV.

About this clone: Compared with germline, one end of the junction differs, possibly owing to a read error. The V call is TRBV6-4, the J call TRBJ1-1, with TRBD1 identical over 11 bases. The CDR3 has 13 amino acids. CDR1 and CDR2 (germline): MRHNA, SNTAGT. The CDR3 nucleotides are TGTGCCAGCAGTGACGGAGGACAGGGGGCGCTGGCCTTT. Protein product: CASSDGGQGALAF.

The CDR3 DNA sequence: TGCAGCGCGCGGGACAGGGGGCTCACTGAAGCTTTCTTT. Its translation: CSARDRGLTEAFF. The gene calls are TRBV29-1 and TRBJ1-1, with 12 bases aligning to TRBD1. V lost 7 bases to trimming and J lost 4 bases; unmatched junction nucleotides: 4. The CDR3 loop spans 13 amino acids. Germline V gene data show CDR1 as SQVTM and CDR2 as ANQGSEA.

The rearrangement links TRBV7-9 to TRBJ2-5; D is unresolved. The CDR3 runs to 14 residues. The germline V gene has CDR1 SEHNR and CDR2 FQNEAQ (reference sequence). The V end lost 1 base, the J end lost 1 base, and 7 bases lay between the germline ends. The CDR3 region has the DNA TGTGCCAGCAGCTTAGGTCCGTCCCAAGAGACCCAGTACTTC. This encodes CASSLGPSQETQYF.